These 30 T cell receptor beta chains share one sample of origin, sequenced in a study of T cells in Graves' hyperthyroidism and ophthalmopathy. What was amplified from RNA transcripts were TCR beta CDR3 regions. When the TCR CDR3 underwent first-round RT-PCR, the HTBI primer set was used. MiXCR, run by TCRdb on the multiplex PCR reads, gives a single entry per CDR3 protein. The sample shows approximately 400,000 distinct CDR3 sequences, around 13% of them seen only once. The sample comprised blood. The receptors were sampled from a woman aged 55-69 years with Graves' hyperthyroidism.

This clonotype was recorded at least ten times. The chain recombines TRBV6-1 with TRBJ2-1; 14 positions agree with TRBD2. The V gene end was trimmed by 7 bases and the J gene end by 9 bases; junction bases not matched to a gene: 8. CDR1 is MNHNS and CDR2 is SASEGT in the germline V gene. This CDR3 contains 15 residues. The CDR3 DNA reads TGTGCCAGCATGACAGGGACTAGCGGGAGCGCTGAGCAGTTCTTC. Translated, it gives CASMTGTSGSAEQFF.

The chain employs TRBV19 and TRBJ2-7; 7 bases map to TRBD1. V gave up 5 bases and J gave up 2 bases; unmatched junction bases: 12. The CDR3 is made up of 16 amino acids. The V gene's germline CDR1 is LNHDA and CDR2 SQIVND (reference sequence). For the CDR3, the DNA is TGTGCCAGTAGTCTCCCCGGACAGGTTCAAGCCTACGAGCAGTACTTC. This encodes CASSLPGQVQAYEQYF.

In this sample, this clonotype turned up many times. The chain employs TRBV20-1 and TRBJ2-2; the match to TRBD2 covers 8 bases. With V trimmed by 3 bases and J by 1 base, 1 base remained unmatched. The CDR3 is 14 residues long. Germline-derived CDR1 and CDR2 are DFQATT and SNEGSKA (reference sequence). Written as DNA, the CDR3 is TGCAGTGCTAGGAGCGGGAGGAACACCGGGGAGCTGTTTTTT. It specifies CSARSGRNTGELFF.

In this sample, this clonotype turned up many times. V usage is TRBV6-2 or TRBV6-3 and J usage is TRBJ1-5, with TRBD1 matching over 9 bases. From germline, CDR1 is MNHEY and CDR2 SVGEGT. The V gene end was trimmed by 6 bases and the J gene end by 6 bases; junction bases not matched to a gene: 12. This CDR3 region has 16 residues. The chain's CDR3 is CASRGTDRGAGQPQHF. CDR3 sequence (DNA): TGTGCCAGCAGGGGAACAGACAGGGGGGCGGGTCAGCCCCAGCATTTT.

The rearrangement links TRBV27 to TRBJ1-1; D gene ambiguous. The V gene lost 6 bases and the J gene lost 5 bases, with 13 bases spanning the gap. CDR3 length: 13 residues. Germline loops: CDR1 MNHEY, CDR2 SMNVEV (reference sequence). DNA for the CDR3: TGTGCCAGCAGCGGCAGGCCGTTGACTGAAGCTTTCTTT. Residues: CASSGRPLTEAFF.

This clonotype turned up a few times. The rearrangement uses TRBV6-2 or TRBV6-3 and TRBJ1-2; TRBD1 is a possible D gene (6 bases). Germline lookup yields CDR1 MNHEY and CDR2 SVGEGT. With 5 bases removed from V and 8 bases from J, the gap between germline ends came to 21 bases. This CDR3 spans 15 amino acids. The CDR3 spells CASSRTGTITIGYTF. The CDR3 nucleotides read TGTGCCAGCAGTAGAACCGGGACAATAACTATCGGCTACACCTTC.

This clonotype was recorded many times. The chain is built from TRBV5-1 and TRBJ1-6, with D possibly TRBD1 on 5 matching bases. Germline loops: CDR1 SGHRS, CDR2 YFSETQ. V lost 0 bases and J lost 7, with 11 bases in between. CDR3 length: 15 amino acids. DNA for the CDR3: TGCGCCAGCAGCTTGGAAGACAGTCGGAATTCACCCCTCCACTTT. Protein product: CASSLEDSRNSPLHF.

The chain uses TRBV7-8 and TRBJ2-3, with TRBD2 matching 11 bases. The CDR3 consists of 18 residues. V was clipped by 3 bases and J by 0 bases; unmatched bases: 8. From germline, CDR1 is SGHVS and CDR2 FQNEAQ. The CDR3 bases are TGTGCCAGCAGCTTTGAGACTAGCGGGATAGCTAGCACAGATACGCAGTATTTT. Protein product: CASSFETSGIASTDTQYF.

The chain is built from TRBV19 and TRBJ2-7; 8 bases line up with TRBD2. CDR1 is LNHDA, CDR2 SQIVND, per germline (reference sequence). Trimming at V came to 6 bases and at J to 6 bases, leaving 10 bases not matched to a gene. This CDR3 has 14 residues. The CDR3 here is CASSHRTSGSEQYF. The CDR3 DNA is TGTGCCAGTAGCCACAGGACGAGCGGGAGCGAGCAGTACTTC.

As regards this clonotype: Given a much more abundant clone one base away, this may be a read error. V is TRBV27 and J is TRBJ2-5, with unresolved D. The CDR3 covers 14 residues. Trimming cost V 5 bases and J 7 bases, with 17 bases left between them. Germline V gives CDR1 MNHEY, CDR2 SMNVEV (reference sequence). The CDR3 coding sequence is TGTGCCAGCAGTGATGGGTTTCTCGACCGGACCCAGTACTTC. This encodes CASSDGFLDRTQYF.

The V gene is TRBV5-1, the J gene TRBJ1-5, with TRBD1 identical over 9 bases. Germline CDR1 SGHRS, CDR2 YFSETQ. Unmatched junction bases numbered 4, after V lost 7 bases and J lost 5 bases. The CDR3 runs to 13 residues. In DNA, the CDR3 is TGCGCCAGCCACAGGGGGCCTGATCAGCCCCAGCATTTT. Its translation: CASHRGPDQPQHF.

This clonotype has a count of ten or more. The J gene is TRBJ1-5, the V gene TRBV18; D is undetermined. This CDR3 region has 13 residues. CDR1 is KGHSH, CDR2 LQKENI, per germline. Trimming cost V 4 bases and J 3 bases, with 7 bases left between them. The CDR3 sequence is CASSLDTNQPQHF. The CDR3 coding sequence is TGTGCCAGCTCACTCGACACCAATCAGCCCCAGCATTTT.

DNA for the CDR3: TGTGCCAGCAACACAGGGGGTCTCAGCTCCTACGAGCAGTACTTC. It translates to CASNTGGLSSYEQYF. The chain joins TRBV6-2 or TRBV6-3 to TRBJ2-7; 8 positions match TRBD1. The CDR3 is 15 residues long. Germline lookup yields CDR1 MNHEY and CDR2 SVGEGT. Trimming at V came to 7 bases and at J to 0 bases, leaving 8 bases not matched to a gene.

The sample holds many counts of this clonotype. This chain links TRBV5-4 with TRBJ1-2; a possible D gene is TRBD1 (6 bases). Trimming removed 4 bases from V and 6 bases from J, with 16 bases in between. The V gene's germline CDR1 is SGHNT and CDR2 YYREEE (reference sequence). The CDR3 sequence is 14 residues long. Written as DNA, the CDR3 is TGTGCCAGCAGCACGCGTACGAGGGGGGATGGCTACACCTTC. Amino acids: CASSTRTRGDGYTF.

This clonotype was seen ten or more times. The CDR3 bases are TGTGCCAGCAGTTTAGACCCCGGACTAGCGGGAGGGGACAATGAGCAGTTCTTC. The encoded protein is CASSLDPGLAGGDNEQFF. The rearrangement uses TRBV27 and TRBJ2-1, with 15 positions matching TRBD2. Germline CDR1 MNHEY, CDR2 SMNVEV (reference sequence). V lost 2 bases, J lost 5 bases, and 7 bases stayed unmatched. CDR3 size: 18 residues.

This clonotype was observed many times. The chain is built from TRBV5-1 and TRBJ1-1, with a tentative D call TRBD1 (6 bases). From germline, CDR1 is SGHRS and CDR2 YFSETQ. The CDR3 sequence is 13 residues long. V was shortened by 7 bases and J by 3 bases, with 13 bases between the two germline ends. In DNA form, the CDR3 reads TGCGCCAGCGGAACAGGGACGGACACTGAAGCTTTCTTT. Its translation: CASGTGTDTEAFF.

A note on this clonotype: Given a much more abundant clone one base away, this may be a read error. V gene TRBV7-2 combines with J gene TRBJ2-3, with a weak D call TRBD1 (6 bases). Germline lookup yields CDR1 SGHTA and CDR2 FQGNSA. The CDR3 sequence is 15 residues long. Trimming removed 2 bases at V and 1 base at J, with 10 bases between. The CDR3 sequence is CASSLLNRGTDTQYF. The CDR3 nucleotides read TGTGCCAGCAGCTTACTGAACAGGGGCACAGATACGCAGTATTTT.

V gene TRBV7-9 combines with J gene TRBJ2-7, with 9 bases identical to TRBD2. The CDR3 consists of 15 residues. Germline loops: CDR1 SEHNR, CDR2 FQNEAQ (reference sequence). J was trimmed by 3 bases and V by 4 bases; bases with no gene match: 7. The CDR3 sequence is CASSSGFSGSYEQYF. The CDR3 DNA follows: TGTGCCAGCAGCTCCGGATTTAGCGGGAGCTACGAGCAGTACTTC.

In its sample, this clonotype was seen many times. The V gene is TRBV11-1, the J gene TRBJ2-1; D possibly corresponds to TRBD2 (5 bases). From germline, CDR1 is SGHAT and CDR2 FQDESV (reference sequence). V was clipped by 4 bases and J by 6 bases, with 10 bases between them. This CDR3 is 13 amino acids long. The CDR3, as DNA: TGTGCCAGCAGCTCGGGTCGGGGCAATGAGCAGTTCTTC. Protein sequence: CASSSGRGNEQFF.

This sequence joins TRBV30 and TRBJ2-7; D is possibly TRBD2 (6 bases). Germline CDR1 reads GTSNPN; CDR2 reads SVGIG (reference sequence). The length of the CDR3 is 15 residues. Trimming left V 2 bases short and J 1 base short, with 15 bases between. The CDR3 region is CAWSSTSIVSYEQYF. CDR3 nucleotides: TGTGCCTGGAGTTCAACTAGCATCGTTTCCTACGAGCAGTACTTC.

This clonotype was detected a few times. The CDR3, as DNA: TGTGCCAGCAGTTACTCGATTGGGGGAGATACGCAGTATTTT. This sequence encodes CASSYSIGGDTQYF. The chain recombines TRBV6-5 with TRBJ2-3, with D tentatively TRBD1 or TRBD2 (5 bases each). V was clipped by 0 bases and J by 5 bases, with 9 bases between them. This CDR3 region has 14 residues. Germline V gene lookup returns CDR1 MNHEY and CDR2 SVGAGI.

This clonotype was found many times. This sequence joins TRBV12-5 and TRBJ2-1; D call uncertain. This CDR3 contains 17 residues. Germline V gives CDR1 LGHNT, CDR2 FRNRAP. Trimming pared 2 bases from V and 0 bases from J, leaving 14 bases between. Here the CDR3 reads CASGLRVLGSSYNEQFF. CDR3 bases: TGTGCTAGTGGTTTGCGGGTTCTCGGCAGCTCCTACAATGAGCAGTTCTTC.

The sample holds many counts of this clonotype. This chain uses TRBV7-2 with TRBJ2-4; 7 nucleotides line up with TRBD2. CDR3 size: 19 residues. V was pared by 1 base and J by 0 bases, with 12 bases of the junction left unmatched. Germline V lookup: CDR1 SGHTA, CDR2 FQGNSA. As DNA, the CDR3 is TGTGCCAGCAGCTTAGGGGGGGGATCCGTTAATCTAGCCAAAAACATTCAGTACTTC. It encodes CASSLGGGSVNLAKNIQYF.

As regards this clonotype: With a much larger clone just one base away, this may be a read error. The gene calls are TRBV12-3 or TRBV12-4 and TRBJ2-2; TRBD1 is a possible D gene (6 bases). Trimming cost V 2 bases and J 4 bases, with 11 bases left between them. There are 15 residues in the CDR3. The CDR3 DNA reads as TGTGCCAGCAGTTTATGGGGCAGGGGCACCGGGGAGCTGTTTTTT. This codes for CASSLWGRGTGELFF.

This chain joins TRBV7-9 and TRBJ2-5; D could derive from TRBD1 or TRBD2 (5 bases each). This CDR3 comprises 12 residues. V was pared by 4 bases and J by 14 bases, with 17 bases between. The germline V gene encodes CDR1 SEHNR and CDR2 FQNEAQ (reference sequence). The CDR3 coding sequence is TGTGCCAGCAGCTACGGGACGGGCCCCGTATACTTC. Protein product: CASSYGTGPVYF.

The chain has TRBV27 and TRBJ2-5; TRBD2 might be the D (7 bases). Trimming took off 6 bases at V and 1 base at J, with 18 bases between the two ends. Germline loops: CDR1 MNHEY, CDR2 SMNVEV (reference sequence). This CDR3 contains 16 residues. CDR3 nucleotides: TGTGCCAGCAGCCCCCCCACGGGGGGCATCCAAGAGACCCAGTACTTC. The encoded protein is CASSPPTGGIQETQYF.

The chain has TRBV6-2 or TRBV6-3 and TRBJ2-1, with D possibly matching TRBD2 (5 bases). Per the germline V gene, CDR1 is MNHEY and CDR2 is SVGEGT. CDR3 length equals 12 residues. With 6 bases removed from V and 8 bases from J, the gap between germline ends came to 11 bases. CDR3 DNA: TGTGCCAGCAGGGACTCCCCGGATGAGCAGTTCTTC. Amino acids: CASRDSPDEQFF.

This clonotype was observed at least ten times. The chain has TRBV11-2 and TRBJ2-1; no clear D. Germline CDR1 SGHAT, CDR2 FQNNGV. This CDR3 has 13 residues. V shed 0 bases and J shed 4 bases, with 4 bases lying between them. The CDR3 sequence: CASSLDLYNEQFF. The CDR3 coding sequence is TGTGCCAGCAGCTTAGATTTGTACAATGAGCAGTTCTTC.

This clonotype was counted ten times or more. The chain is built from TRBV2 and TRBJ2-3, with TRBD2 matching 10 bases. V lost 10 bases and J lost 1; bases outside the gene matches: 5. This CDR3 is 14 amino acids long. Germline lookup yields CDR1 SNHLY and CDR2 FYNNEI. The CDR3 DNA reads TGTGCCACCCCCGGGACTAGCGGCACAGATACGCAGTATTTT. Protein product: CATPGTSGTDTQYF.

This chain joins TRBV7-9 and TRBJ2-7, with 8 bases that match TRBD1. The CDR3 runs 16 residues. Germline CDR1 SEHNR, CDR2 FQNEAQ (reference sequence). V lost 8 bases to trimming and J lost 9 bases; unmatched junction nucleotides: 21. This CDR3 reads CASDPGVAGGAPWQYF. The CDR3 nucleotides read TGTGCCAGCGACCCCGGGGTGGCAGGGGGCGCCCCATGGCAGTACTTC.